The entry below describes one TCR beta chain. An end of the junction does not agree with germline; a read error may underlie this. CDR3 length: 13 residues. The V gene's germline CDR1 is SEHNR and CDR2 FQNEAQ (reference sequence). The data originate from a study of cytomegalovirus exposure and HLA in healthy donors. With 60 Vbeta and 13 Jbeta primers, the PCR was carried out. Generated by immunoSEQ multiplex PCR, the TCRdb table keeps only in-frame clones and is missing some. This table has 160,000 or so clones, over 60% appearing once. Sequencing input: PBMCs. This sequence was found in a man between 40 and 49 years old in good health and CMV-seronegative. V usage is TRBV7-9 and J usage is TRBJ2-7; 8 bases align to TRBD1. CDR3 DNA: TGTTCCAGCAGCTCGACAGGGGCATACGAGCAGTACTTC. Translating it yields CSSSSTGAYEQYF.